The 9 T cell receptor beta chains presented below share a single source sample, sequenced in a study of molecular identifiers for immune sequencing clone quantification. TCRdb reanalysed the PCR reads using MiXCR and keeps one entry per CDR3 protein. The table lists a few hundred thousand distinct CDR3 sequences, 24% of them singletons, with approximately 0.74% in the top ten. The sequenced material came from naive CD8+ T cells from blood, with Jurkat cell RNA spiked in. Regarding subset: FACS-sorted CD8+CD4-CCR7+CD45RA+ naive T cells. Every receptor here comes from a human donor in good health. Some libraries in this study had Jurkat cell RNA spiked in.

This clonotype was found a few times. CDR3: CASMLLAGSEQFF. CDR3 DNA sequence: TGTGCCAGCATGCTACTAGCGGGATCTGAGCAGTTCTTC. J is TRBJ2-1 and V is TRBV27, with 10 positions matching TRBD2. The V and J ends lost 7 bases and 9 bases, in that order; junction bases with no gene match: 6. The CDR3 length is 13 residues. Germline V gene sequence: CDR1 MNHEY, CDR2 SMNVEV (reference sequence).

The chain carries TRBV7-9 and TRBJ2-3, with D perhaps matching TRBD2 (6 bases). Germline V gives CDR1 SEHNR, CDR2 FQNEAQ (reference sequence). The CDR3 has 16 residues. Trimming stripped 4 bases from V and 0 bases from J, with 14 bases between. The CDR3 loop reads CASSSELGGSTDTQYF. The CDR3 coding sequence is TGTGCCAGCAGCTCGGAACTGGGGGGAAGCACAGATACGCAGTATTTT.

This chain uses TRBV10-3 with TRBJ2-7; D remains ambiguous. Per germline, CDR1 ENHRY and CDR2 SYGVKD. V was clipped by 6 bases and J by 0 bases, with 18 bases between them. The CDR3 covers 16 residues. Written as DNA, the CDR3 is TGTGCCATCAGCGACCCCGGACGGATTAGCTCCTACGAGCAGTACTTC. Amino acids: CAISDPGRISSYEQYF.

DNA of the CDR3: TGTGCCATCAGTGTAACGGGGGGAGAAGAGACCCAGTACTTC. This gives the protein CAISVTGGEETQYF. The V and J genes are TRBV10-3 and TRBJ2-5; 7 bases fit TRBD2. The germline gives CDR1 ENHRY, CDR2 SYGVKD. The CDR3 sequence is 14 residues long. The trim removed 4 bases at V and 3 bases at J, leaving 5 bases unmatched.

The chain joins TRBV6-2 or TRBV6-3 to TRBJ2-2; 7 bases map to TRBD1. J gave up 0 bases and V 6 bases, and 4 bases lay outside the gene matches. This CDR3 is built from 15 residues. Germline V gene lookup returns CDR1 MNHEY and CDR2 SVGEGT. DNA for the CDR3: TGTGCCAGCAGCAACGACAGGGCGAACACCGGGGAGCTGTTTTTT. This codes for CASSNDRANTGELFF.

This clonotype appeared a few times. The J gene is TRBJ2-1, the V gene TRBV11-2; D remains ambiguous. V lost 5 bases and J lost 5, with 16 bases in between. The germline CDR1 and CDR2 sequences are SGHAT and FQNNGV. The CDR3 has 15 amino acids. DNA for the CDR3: TGTGCCAGCAGCGCTGACCATTGGAACAACAATGAGCAGTTCTTC. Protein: CASSADHWNNNEQFF.

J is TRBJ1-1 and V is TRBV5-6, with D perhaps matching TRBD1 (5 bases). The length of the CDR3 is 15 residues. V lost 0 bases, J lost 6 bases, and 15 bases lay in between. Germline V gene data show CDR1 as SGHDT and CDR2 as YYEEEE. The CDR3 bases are TGTGCCAGCAGCTTGGTTCGTATGGGGGGAGCTGAAGCTTTCTTT. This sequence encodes CASSLVRMGGAEAFF.

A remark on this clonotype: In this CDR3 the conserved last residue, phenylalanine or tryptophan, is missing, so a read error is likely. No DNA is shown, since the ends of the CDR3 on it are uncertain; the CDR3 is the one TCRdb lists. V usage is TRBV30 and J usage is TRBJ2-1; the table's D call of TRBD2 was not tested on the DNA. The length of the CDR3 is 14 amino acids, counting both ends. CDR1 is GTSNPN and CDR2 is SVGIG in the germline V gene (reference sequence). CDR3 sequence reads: CAWSVLAGYNEQLL.

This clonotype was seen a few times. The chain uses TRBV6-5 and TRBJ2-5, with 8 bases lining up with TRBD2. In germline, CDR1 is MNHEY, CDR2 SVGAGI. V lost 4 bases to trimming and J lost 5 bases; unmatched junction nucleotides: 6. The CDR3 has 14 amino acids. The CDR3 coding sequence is TGTGCCAGCAGTTTGAGCGGGAGCGGGGAGACCCAGTACTTC. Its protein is CASSLSGSGETQYF.